One sample yielded the 26 T cell receptor beta chains listed below, sequenced in a study of blood T cell repertoires in COVID-19. Here immunoSEQ multiplex PCR was the method, and the copy in TCRdb shows in-frame clones only, minus some. In the table there are more than 200,000 clones, about 85% of which are singletons. The material sequenced was PBMCs or T cells enriched from blood (not recorded which). These receptors came from a man aged 25 to 45 who had recovered from COVID-19.

The rearrangement links TRBV9 to TRBJ2-2; 7 bases map to TRBD1. CDR3 length equals 14 residues. Per germline, CDR1 SGDLS and CDR2 YYNGEE. The V gene end was trimmed by 2 bases and the J gene end by 4 bases; junction bases not matched to a gene: 2. CDR3: CASSVTGVTGELFF. CDR3 DNA sequence: TGTGCCAGCAGCGTCACAGGGGTCACCGGGGAGCTGTTTTTT.

The chain has TRBV19 and TRBJ2-1; 9 bases line up with TRBD2. The trim removed 8 bases at V and 5 bases at J, leaving 7 bases unmatched. CDR1 LNHDA and CDR2 SQIVND come from the germline V gene (reference sequence). This CDR3 has 14 amino acids. The CDR3 coding sequence is TGTGCCAGTGGTAGGAGACTAGCGGACAATGAGCAGTTCTTC. As protein: CASGRRLADNEQFF.

The chain is built from TRBV10-1 and TRBJ1-2; TRBD1 agrees at 9 bases. CDR3 length equals 12 residues. V trimming: 8 bases; J trimming: 7 bases; junction bases outside the gene matches: 5. The germline gives CDR1 WNHNN, CDR2 SYGVQD (reference sequence). CDR3 nucleotides: TGCGCCAGCCAGGGACAGGGAGGTGGCTACACCTTC. Translated: CASQGQGGGYTF.

This chain joins TRBV12-3 or TRBV12-4 and TRBJ1-1; unclear D gene. Trimming pared 1 base from V and 4 bases from J, leaving 4 bases between. This CDR3 has 12 amino acids. CDR3: CASSLVLTEAFF. The CDR3 region has the DNA TGTGCCAGCAGTTTAGTTCTCACTGAAGCTTTCTTT.

The V gene is TRBV27, the J gene TRBJ2-5; possible D gene TRBD1, 6 bases. The germline gives CDR1 MNHEY, CDR2 SMNVEV (reference sequence). V was cut by 7 bases and J by 4 bases, with 19 bases left in between. The CDR3 has 15 amino acids. CDR3 nucleotide sequence: TGTGCCAGCATAAGGGACAACCGGCCGGGAGAGACCCAGTACTTC. This codes for CASIRDNRPGETQYF.

This chain joins TRBV5-6 and TRBJ2-4, with 7 bases that match TRBD1. V lost 6 bases and J lost 0; bases outside the gene matches: 9. Germline V gene data show CDR1 as SGHDT and CDR2 as YYEEEE. The CDR3 has 16 residues. CDR3 bases: TGTGCCAGCACCCTAGGGGGACAGACAGCCAAAAACATTCAGTACTTC. This encodes CASTLGGQTAKNIQYF.

The chain couples TRBV30 to TRBJ1-5; perhaps TRBD1 as D (6 bases). The CDR3 has 13 residues. V lost 2 bases to trimming and J lost 3 bases, with 8 bases between them. Germline CDR1 reads GTSNPN; CDR2 reads SVGIG (reference sequence). CDR3 bases: TGTGCCTGGAGTTCAGGGGACAATCAGCCCCAGCATTTT. Residues: CAWSSGDNQPQHF.

The chain carries TRBV29-1 and TRBJ2-2; D uncertain. Looked up from germline, CDR1 is SQVTM and CDR2 is ANQGSEA. Trimming shortened V by 4 bases and J by 1 base, and 7 bases separated the two germline ends. This CDR3 has 13 residues. CDR3: CSVVRQNTGELFF. CDR3 DNA: TGCAGCGTTGTGCGGCAGAACACCGGGGAGCTGTTTTTT.

The chain couples TRBV7-9 to TRBJ1-4; TRBD1 matches at 9 bases. The J segment lost 5 bases and the V segment lost 5 bases, leaving 9 bases of the junction unmatched. Germline CDR1 and CDR2: SEHNR and FQNEAQ (reference sequence). The CDR3 covers 16 residues. The CDR3 DNA is TGTGCCAGCAGCCATAGAACCGGGACAGGGAATGAAAAACTGTTTTTT. As protein: CASSHRTGTGNEKLFF.

The chain combines TRBV6-2 or TRBV6-3 with TRBJ1-5, with a weak D call TRBD1 (6 bases). V lost 6 bases, J lost 2 bases, and 29 bases lay in between. Germline loops: CDR1 MNHEY, CDR2 SVGEGT. The CDR3 has 20 amino acids. The CDR3 DNA reads as TGTGCCAGCAGCTCCCCTCCGGGACACAGGGTGATCCCGGGCAATCAGCCCCAGCATTTT. Translation: CASSSPPGHRVIPGNQPQHF.

The V and J genes are TRBV28 and TRBJ1-3; 9 bases align to TRBD1. CDR3 length equals 16 residues. The germline gives CDR1 MDHEN, CDR2 SYDVKM. J was trimmed by 0 bases and V by 0 bases; bases with no gene match: 0. Here the CDR3 DNA reads TGTGCCAGCAGTTTATGGGGACAGGGCTCTGGAAACACCATATATTTT. This translates into CASSLWGQGSGNTIYF.

V usage is TRBV19 and J usage is TRBJ2-3, with TRBD2 matching 14 bases. Losses at the gene ends were 9 bases for V and 2 bases for J; bases not matched to a gene: 13. The CDR3 covers 18 residues. Germline CDR1 and CDR2: LNHDA and SQIVND (reference sequence). CDR3 amino acids: CASLPRTSGRRDTDTQYF. CDR3 nucleotide sequence: TGTGCCAGCCTACCCAGGACTAGCGGGAGGCGGGACACAGATACGCAGTATTTT.

This clone showed up just once. J is TRBJ1-6 and V is TRBV28, with D unresolved. The V end lost 2 bases, the J end lost 6 bases, and 8 bases lay between the germline ends. Per the germline V gene, CDR1 is MDHEN and CDR2 is SYDVKM. This CDR3 spans 14 amino acids. CDR3 residues: CASSLISRNSPLHF. In nucleotides, the CDR3 is TGTGCCAGCAGTTTAATCTCGCGTAATTCACCCCTCCACTTT.

The chain employs TRBV9 and TRBJ1-2; D not resolved. The CDR3 contains 15 residues. Germline CDR1 reads SGDLS; CDR2 reads YYNGEE. With 1 base removed from V and 2 bases from J, the gap between germline ends came to 12 bases. The CDR3 nucleotides read TGTGCCAGCAGCGTAATGTCGACCGGGAACTATGGCTACACCTTC. Protein sequence: CASSVMSTGNYGYTF.

The genes are TRBV11-1 and TRBJ1-1; D call uncertain. Germline CDR1 is SGHAT and CDR2 is FQDESV (reference sequence). The ends were cut back, 2 bases at V and 1 base at J, with 11 bases in the middle. The CDR3 covers 15 residues. The CDR3 protein is CASSLSGGRNTEAFF. CDR3 nucleotides: TGTGCCAGCAGCTTATCAGGAGGAAGGAACACTGAAGCTTTCTTT.

This clone has only one observation. The chain is built from TRBV3-1 (or the pseudogene TRBV3-2) and TRBJ2-1; TRBD2 matches at 11 bases. CDR1 and CDR2 (germline): LGHDT, YNNKEL (reference sequence). Unmatched junction bases numbered 3, after V lost 4 bases and J lost 1 base. CDR3 size: 16 residues. CDR3 protein: CASSPSGRKSYNEQFF. In DNA, the CDR3 is TGTGCCAGCAGCCCTAGCGGGAGGAAATCCTACAATGAGCAGTTCTTC.

The gene calls are TRBV7-3 and TRBJ1-5; D may be TRBD1 (5 bases). In germline, CDR1 is SGHTA, CDR2 FQGTGA. The CDR3 spans 13 residues. Trimming left V 4 bases short and J 6 bases short, with 10 bases between. CDR3 region: CASSWGESQPQHF. DNA for the CDR3: TGTGCCAGCAGCTGGGGGGAGAGTCAGCCCCAGCATTTT.

The J gene is TRBJ2-7, the V gene TRBV3-1 (or the pseudogene TRBV3-2); 12 bases are a match to TRBD2. V lost 1 base, J lost 2 bases, and 6 bases stayed unmatched. CDR3 length: 17 residues. Germline V gives CDR1 LGHDT, CDR2 YNNKEL (reference sequence). CDR3: CASSQGTSGASPYEQYF. The CDR3 DNA follows: TGTGCCAGCAGCCAAGGGACTAGCGGGGCCTCTCCCTACGAGCAGTACTTC.

This chain links TRBV30 with TRBJ2-2; maybe TRBD2 (6 bases). Germline values: CDR1 GTSNPN, CDR2 SVGIG (reference sequence). With 5 bases removed from V and 4 bases from J, the gap between germline ends came to 14 bases. This CDR3 is 14 amino acids long. This chain's CDR3 is CAWSRSGLTGELFF. Here the CDR3 DNA reads TGTGCCTGGTCTCGGAGCGGGCTCACCGGGGAGCTGTTTTTT.

The J gene is TRBJ2-6, the V gene TRBV6-1; D is uncertain. Trimming removed 3 bases from V and 2 bases from J, with 8 bases in between. This CDR3 comprises 15 residues. The germline gives CDR1 MNHNS, CDR2 SASEGT. CDR3 protein: CASSEASTGANVLTF. DNA for the CDR3: TGTGCCAGCAGTGAGGCTTCCACTGGGGCCAACGTCCTGACTTTC.

The rearrangement joins TRBV12-3 or TRBV12-4 to TRBJ1-5, with a tentative D call TRBD1 (6 bases). The CDR3 is made up of 12 amino acids. With 3 bases removed from V and 6 bases from J, the gap between germline ends came to 6 bases. The DNA for the CDR3 is TGTGCCAGCAGTTTGACAGGTCAGCCCCAGCATTTT. It specifies CASSLTGQPQHF.

This rearrangement joins TRBV5-8 to TRBJ1-3; D is possibly TRBD1 (6 bases). There are 15 residues in the CDR3. The V gene lost 4 bases and the J gene lost 0 bases, with 11 bases spanning the gap. Per germline, CDR1 SGHTS and CDR2 YDEGEE. This CDR3 is CASSGDMSSGNTIYF. The CDR3 nucleotides read TGTGCCAGCAGCGGGGACATGAGCTCTGGAAACACCATATATTTT.

The rearrangement joins TRBV6-5 to TRBJ1-1, with 7 bases that match TRBD1. This CDR3 spans 15 amino acids. V was clipped by 6 bases and J by 3 bases; unmatched bases: 10. Germline CDR1 and CDR2: MNHEY and SVGAGI. CDR3 amino acids: CASRSGGSVDTEAFF. DNA for the CDR3: TGTGCCAGCAGGTCAGGGGGGAGCGTCGACACTGAAGCTTTCTTT.

The rearrangement links TRBV6-5 to TRBJ2-3; D is unresolved. Trimming took 4 bases from V and 4 from J, leaving 3 bases between them. The germline CDR1 and CDR2 sequences are MNHEY and SVGAGI. The CDR3 is made up of 11 amino acids. The CDR3 region is CASSFADTQYF. For the CDR3, the DNA is TGTGCCAGCAGTTTCGCAGATACGCAGTATTTT.

V is TRBV21-1 and J is TRBJ2-1; TRBD2 is the table's D call, not checked against the DNA. TRBV21-1 is labeled a pseudogene. CDR3 length: 17 amino acids. This CDR3 reads CASSTYLAGDRENEQFF. CDR3 nucleotide sequence: TGTGCCAGCAGCACCTACCTAGCGGGGGATCGTGAGAATGAGCAGTTCTTC.

This clone is a singleton in its sample. This chain uses TRBV18 with TRBJ2-1; the D is unclear. The CDR3 consists of 17 residues. V lost 0 bases, J lost 1 base, and 13 bases lay in between. CDR1 and CDR2 (germline): KGHSH, LQKENI. The CDR3 region has the DNA TGTGCCAGCTCACCACCCAGTCGGAGTGTTTCCTACAATGAGCAGTTCTTC. As protein: CASSPPSRSVSYNEQFF.